This T cell receptor (beta chain) originates from a study of beta chain features in type 1 diabetes. For the study at large: Investigators examined around 110 million sorted cells across all samples. Study-wide results and caveats: Since sequencing was performed on cDNA, cells with high TCR expression could be over-represented. Type 1 diabetes patients had TCRB CDR3s that were shorter (moderately but significantly so) in all four CD4+ subsets.

This clone appeared a few times. Its specificity is unknown. TCRB transcripts that were expressed got sequenced, as all of the isolated RNA had been reverse transcribed. Naive, central memory and regulatory T cell samples yielded roughly 3.5 million reads on average. TCRdb's table, derived via immunoSEQ multiplex PCR, lists solely in-frame clones and lacks some. This sample has some 350,000 clones, with around a tenth found just once. CD4+ cells of the naive, central memory, regulatory and stem cell-like memory types were sorted via CD45RO/CCR7/CD25/CD127/CD95/CD27. The germline CDR1 and CDR2 sequences are SGHTA and FQGTGA. The CDR3 runs to 13 residues. Trimming shortened V by 5 bases and J by 4 bases, and 12 bases separated the two germline ends.

V is TRBV7-3 and J is TRBJ2-7; D unclear. Source material: central memory CD4+ T cells from blood. This receptor was taken from a man aged 25-45 years with type 1 diabetes. CDR3 nucleotide sequence: TGTGCCAGCAGCATCCCCCCCCTATACGAGCAGTACTTC. Protein product: CASSIPPLYEQYF.